This T cell receptor (beta chain) appears in the sequencing data of a study of blood T cell repertoires in COVID-19. The overall study: Spain, Italy and the United States supplied samples that represented acute and convalescent COVID-19.

Individuals aged about 18 to 89 years were recruited from fewer than 25 US areas. Membership in each cohort depended on participant-reported clinical history. This CDR3 is built from 14 residues. Germline V lookup: CDR1 SGHRS, CDR2 YFSETQ. With V trimmed by 5 bases and J by 10 bases, 7 bases remained unmatched. As processed by the authors: Amplification of reference gene primers was used by the study to estimate nucleated cell counts. Profiled with immunoSEQ multiplex PCR; TCRdb holds only in-frame clones, not every one. The D gene and trimming were derived from the DNA, and the V and J assignments and clone size from that table. Of about 220,000 clones listed, 75% to 90% are singletons.

The clonotype comes from a woman between 18 and 30 years old in a cohort exposed to, infected with or recovered from COVID-19 (not recorded which). The sequenced sample consisted of PBMCs or T cells enriched from blood (not recorded which). This sequence joins TRBV5-1 and TRBJ2-1, with TRBD2 matching 12 bases. CDR3 residues: CASRRTSGALEQFF. The CDR3 nucleotides read TGCGCCAGCAGGCGGACTAGCGGGGCCCTAGAGCAGTTCTTC.